A selection of T cell receptor beta chains follows, all from one sample in a study of blood T cell repertoires in COVID-19. Assay: immunoSEQ multiplex PCR; the TCRdb copy retains only in-frame clones and omits some. The sample comprises approximately 240,000 clones, approximately 86% of which are singletons, and roughly 4.6% rests with the top ten. Sequenced input: peripheral blood. All receptors come from a woman of 80 years or more with active or convalescent COVID-19. Both conserved end residues are part of each CDR3. The D gene is left open where the match is weak. A clone size is listed for some rows: how often the clone was seen (once, few, many), or a class if it is expanded.

j_call v_call d_call clone_size cdr3_aa cdr3_nt
TRBJ1-4 TRBV7-9 TRBD1 once CASSPNLRQGDYEKLFF TGTGCCAGCAGCCCCAACCTGCGACAGGGGGATTATGAAAAACTGTTTTTT
TRBJ1-2 TRBV28 TRBD1 . CASSPGQGNYGYTF TGTGCCAGCAGTCCGGGACAGGGAAACTATGGCTACACCTTC
TRBJ1-1 TRBV5-6 . . CASSFTGFTEAFF TGTGCCAGCAGCTTTACGGGGTTCACTGAAGCTTTCTTT
TRBJ1-2 TRBV5-1 TRBD1 . CASSRDSDYTF TGCGCCAGCAGCCGGGACAGCGACTACACCTTC
TRBJ2-7 TRBV7-2 . . CASSLGPTGSYEQYF TGTGCCAGCAGCTTAGGGCCGACAGGATCCTACGAGCAGTACTTC
TRBJ2-3 TRBV11-2 . once CASSLAVEGTDTQYF TGTGCCAGCAGCTTAGCGGTGGAGGGCACAGATACGCAGTATTTT
TRBJ2-5 TRBV5-6 . . CASSLTRQETQYF TGTGCCAGCAGCCTTACACGACAAGAGACCCAGTACTTC
TRBJ2-1 TRBV15 . . CATSRGAAGEQFF TGTGCCACCAGCAGAGGGGCCGCCGGCGAGCAGTTCTTC
TRBJ2-2 TRBV9 . . CASSQGGLRTGELFF TGTGCCAGCAGCCAGGGGGGACTCCGCACCGGGGAGCTGTTTTTT
TRBJ1-2 TRBV28 . . CASSLGGRTVGYTF TGTGCCAGCAGTTTGGGAGGACGGACGGTTGGCTACACCTTC